This paragraph covers one T cell receptor beta chain sequence. No antigen is known for it. The data were produced by immunoSEQ multiplex PCR, yet TCRdb's version contains in-frame clones alone and is incomplete. Counted here are under 550,000 clones, about 95% occurring once; the ten biggest clones make up about 0.064%. This CDR3 is 13 amino acids long. Germline V lookup: CDR1 SGHAT, CDR2 FQNNGV. V lost 0 bases to trimming and J lost 8 bases, with 9 bases between them. This specimen comes from a study of shared clonotypes between healthy human individuals. Broader study findings: Relative to their counterparts shared across all four donors, non-shared clonotypes exhibited diminished generation probabilities.

V usage is TRBV11-2 and J usage is TRBJ2-3; D remains unclear. The TCR originated in a woman aged 25 to 39 in good health. Sequencing was performed on naive CD4+ T cells sorted from blood. The subset here: CD45RA+ positively selected. Here the CDR3 reads CASSLDLLGTQYF. The CDR3 DNA reads as TGTGCCAGCAGCTTAGATCTTTTGGGTACGCAGTATTTT.